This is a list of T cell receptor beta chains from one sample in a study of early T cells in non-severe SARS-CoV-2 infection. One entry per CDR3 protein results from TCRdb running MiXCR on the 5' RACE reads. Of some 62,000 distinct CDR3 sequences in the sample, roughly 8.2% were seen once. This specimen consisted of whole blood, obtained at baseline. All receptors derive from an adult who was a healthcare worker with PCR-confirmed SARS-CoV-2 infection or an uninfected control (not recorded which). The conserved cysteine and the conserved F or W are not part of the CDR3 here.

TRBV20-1	SAPWAVVQETQY
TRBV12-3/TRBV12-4	ASKATWNTGELF
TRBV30	ASLRGNYGYT
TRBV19	ASSITSGSSYNEQF
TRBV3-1	ASTQTLNYGYT
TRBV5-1	ASSLAGGRNQPQH
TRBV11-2	ASSLVKTSGRHEQF
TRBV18	ASSDDGTGGTEAF
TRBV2	ASRREKLF
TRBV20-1	SASQGADYGYT
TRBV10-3	AIVLSGYGYT
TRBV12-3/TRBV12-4	ASTLTGISGANVLT
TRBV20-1	SAEGLAVSYEQY
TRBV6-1	ASSEIRASDTQY
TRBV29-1	SVGDGALSYEQY
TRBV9	ASSAAGTPYEQY
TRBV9	ASSGLAGTNTGELF
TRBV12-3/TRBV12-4	ASSPPGQFYNEQF
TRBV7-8	ASSREGRATGELF
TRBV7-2	ASSLVGTGSYGANVLT
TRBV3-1	ASSHRGMDISTDTQY
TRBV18	ASSPTSGSYNEQF
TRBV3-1	ASSHRTGKNIQY